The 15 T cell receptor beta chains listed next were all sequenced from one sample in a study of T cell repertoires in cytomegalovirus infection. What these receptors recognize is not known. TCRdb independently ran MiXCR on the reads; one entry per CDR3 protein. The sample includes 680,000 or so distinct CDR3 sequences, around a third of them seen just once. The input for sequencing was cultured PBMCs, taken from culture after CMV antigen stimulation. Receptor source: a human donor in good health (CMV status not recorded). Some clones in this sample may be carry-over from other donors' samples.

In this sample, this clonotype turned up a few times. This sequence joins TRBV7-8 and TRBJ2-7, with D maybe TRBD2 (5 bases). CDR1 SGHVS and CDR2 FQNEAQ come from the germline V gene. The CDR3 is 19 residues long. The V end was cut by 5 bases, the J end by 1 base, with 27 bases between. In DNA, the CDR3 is TGTGCCAGCAGCCCACAAACGGGGTCAGGAACGTACCCTTCCTACGAGCAGTACTTC. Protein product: CASSPQTGSGTYPSYEQYF.

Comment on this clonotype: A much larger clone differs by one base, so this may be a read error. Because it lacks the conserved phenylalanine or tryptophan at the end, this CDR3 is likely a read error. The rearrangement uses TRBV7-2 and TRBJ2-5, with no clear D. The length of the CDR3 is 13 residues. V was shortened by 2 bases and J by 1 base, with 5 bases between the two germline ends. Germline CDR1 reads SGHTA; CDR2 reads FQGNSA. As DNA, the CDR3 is TGTGCCAGCAGCTTAAGGACCCAAGAGACCCAGTACTCC. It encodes CASSLRTQETQYS.

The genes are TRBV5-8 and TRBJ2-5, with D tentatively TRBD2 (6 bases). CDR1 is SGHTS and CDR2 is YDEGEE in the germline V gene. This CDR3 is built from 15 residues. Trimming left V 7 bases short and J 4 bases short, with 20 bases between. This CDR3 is CASPPRGRPLETQYF. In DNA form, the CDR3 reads TGTGCCAGCCCCCCCCGTGGGAGGCCTTTAGAGACCCAGTACTTC.

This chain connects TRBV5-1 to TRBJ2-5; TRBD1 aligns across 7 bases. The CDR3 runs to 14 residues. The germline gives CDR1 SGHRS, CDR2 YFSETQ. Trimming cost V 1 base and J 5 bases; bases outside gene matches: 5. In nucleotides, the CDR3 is TGCGCCAGCAGCTTGACAGGGGACGGGGAGACCCAGTACTTC. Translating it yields CASSLTGDGETQYF.

The CDR3 is CASSLGSSGSVQYF. In DNA, the CDR3 is TGTGCCAGCAGCTTAGGATCTAGCGGGAGTGTGCAGTACTTC. The chain recombines TRBV7-2 with TRBJ2-7; 10 bases match TRBD2. CDR3 size: 14 residues. The ends lost 1 base at V and 9 bases at J; junction bases unmatched: 6. CDR1 is SGHTA, CDR2 FQGNSA, per germline.

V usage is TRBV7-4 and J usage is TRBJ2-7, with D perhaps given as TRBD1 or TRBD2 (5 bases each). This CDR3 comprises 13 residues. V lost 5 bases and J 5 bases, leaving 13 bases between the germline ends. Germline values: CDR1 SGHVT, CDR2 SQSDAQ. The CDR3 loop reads CASSKLGVDEQYF. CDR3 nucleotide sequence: TGTGCCAGCAGCAAGTTGGGGGTCGACGAGCAGTACTTC.

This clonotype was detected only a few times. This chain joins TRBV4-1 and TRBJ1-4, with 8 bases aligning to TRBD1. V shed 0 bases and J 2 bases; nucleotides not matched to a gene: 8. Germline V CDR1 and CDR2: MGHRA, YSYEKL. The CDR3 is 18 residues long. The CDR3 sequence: CASSQDLATGVTNEKLFF. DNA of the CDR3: TGCGCCAGCAGCCAAGATTTAGCGACAGGGGTGACTAATGAAAAACTGTTTTTT.

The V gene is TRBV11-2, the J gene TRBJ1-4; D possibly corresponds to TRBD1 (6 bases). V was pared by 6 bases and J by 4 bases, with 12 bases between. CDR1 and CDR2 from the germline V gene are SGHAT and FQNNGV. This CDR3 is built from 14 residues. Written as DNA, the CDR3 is TGTGCCAGCAGGAGAAGGACAGATAATGAAAAACTGTTTTTT. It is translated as CASRRRTDNEKLFF.

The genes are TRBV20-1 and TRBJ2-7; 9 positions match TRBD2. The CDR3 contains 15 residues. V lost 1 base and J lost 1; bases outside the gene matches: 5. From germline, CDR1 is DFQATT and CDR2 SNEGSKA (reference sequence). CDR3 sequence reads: CSARGSGSRSYEQYF. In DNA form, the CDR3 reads TGCAGTGCTAGAGGTAGCGGGAGTAGGTCCTACGAGCAGTACTTC.

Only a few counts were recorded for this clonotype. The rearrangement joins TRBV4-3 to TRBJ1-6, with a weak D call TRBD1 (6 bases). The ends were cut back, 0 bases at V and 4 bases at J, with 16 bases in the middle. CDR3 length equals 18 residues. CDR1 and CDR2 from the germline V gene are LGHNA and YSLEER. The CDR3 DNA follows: TGCGCCAGCAGCCAAGATGGGGACAAGCGAGCTTATAATTCACCCCTCCACTTT. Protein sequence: CASSQDGDKRAYNSPLHF.

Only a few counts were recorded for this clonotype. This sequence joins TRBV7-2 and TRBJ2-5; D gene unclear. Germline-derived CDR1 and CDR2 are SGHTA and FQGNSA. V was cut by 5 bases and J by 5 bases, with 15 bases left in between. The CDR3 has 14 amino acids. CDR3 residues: CASSPSAASETQYF. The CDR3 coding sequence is TGTGCCAGCAGCCCTTCCGCTGCGTCGGAGACCCAGTACTTC.

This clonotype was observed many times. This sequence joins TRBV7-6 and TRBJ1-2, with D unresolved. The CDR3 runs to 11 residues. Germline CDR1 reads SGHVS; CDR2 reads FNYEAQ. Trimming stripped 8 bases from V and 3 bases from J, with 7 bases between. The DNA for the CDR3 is TGTGCCAGCCCTGCCTACTATGGCTACACCTTC. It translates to CASPAYYGYTF. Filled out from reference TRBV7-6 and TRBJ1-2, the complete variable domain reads GAGVSQSPRYKVTKRGQDVALRCDPISGHVSLYWYRQALGQGPEFLTYFNYEAQQDKSGLPNDRFSAERPEGSISTLTIQRTEQRDSAMYRCASPAYYGYTFGSGTRLTVV.

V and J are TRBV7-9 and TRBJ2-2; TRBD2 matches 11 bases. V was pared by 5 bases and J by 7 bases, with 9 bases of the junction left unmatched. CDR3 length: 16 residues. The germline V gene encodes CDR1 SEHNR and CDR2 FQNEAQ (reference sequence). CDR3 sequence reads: CASSALLAGELGELFF. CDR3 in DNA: TGTGCCAGCAGCGCCTTACTAGCGGGAGAACTCGGGGAGCTGTTTTTT.

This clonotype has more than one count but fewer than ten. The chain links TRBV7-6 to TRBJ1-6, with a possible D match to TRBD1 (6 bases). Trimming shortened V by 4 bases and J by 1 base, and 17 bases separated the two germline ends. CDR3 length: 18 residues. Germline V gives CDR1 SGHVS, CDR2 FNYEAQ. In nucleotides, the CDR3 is TGTGCCAGCAGCTACGACCCCGGGACACCATCCTATAATTCACCCCTCCACTTT. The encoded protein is CASSYDPGTPSYNSPLHF.

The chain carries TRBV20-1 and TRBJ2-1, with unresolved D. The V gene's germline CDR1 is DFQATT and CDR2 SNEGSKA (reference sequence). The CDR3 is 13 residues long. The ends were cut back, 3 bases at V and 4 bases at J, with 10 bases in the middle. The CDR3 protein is CSASDNPYNEQFF. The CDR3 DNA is TGCAGTGCTAGCGACAACCCATACAATGAGCAGTTCTTC.